This is a list of T cell receptor beta chains from one sample in a study of PD-1 and CTLA-4 blockade in melanoma. The data were produced by immunoSEQ multiplex PCR, yet TCRdb's version contains in-frame clones alone and is incomplete. The sample has about 28,000 clones; approximately 89% are singletons. The sample here was CD8+ T cells from peripheral blood, taken from a patient given anti-PD-1 treatment. All receptors derive from a human donor with melanoma. Both conserved end residues are part of each CDR3. The order of the fields is CDR3 length, D gene, J gene, clone size, V gene, CDR3 DNA, CDR3 protein. A D gene is named only where the DNA matches it firmly. Part of the rows lack a size; the others show once, few, many or a class for expanded clones.

len: 15; d_gene: .; j_gene: TRBJ2-1; abundance: .; v_gene: TRBV7-9; CDR3nt: TGTGCCAGCAGCTTAGCATCTAACACCTACAATGAGCAGTTCTTC; CDR3aa: CASSLASNTYNEQFF
len: 13; d_gene: TRBD1; j_gene: TRBJ1-2; abundance: .; v_gene: TRBV5-4; CDR3nt: TGTGCCAGCAGGGACAGGGGCGGGTATGGCTACACCTTC; CDR3aa: CASRDRGGYGYTF
len: 13; d_gene: TRBD1; j_gene: TRBJ1-5; abundance: .; v_gene: TRBV30; CDR3nt: TGTGCCTGGAGTGAACAGGGGATTCAGCCCCAGCATTTT; CDR3aa: CAWSEQGIQPQHF
len: 14; d_gene: TRBD1; j_gene: TRBJ2-7; abundance: .; v_gene: TRBV30; CDR3nt: TGTGCCTGGGAGGCTGGACAGGGCTCCTACGAGCAGTACTTC; CDR3aa: CAWEAGQGSYEQYF
len: 16; d_gene: .; j_gene: TRBJ1-1; abundance: .; v_gene: TRBV27; CDR3nt: TGTGCCAGCAGTTTATGGGCCACAGGGCCGAACACTGAAGCTTTCTTT; CDR3aa: CASSLWATGPNTEAFF
len: 12; d_gene: .; j_gene: TRBJ1-1; abundance: .; v_gene: TRBV11-2; CDR3nt: TGTGCCAGCAAATCAGTGAACACTGAAGCTTTCTTT; CDR3aa: CASKSVNTEAFF
len: 13; d_gene: .; j_gene: TRBJ2-1; abundance: .; v_gene: TRBV29-1; CDR3nt: TGCAGCGTTGACATTCGACTCAAGCAAAGGCAGTTCTTC; CDR3aa: CSVDIRLKQRQFF
len: 13; d_gene: .; j_gene: TRBJ2-1; abundance: .; v_gene: TRBV7-3; CDR3nt: TGTGCCAGCAGCCTAACTTCCGGAGCGTGGCAGTTCTTC; CDR3aa: CASSLTSGAWQFF
len: 13; d_gene: .; j_gene: TRBJ1-5; abundance: once; v_gene: TRBV6-6; CDR3nt: TGTGCCAGCTTCGGGCAGGGCACTCAGCCCCAGCATTTT; CDR3aa: CASFGQGTQPQHF
len: 14; d_gene: TRBD1; j_gene: TRBJ2-7; abundance: .; v_gene: TRBV6-5; CDR3nt: TGTGCCAGCAGTTTTTCGGGACAGACCTACGAGCAGTACTTC; CDR3aa: CASSFSGQTYEQYF
len: 13; d_gene: TRBD2; j_gene: TRBJ2-7; abundance: .; v_gene: TRBV30; CDR3nt: TGTGCCTGGACTAGCGGGGTCTCCTACGAGCAGTACTTC; CDR3aa: CAWTSGVSYEQYF
len: 13; d_gene: .; j_gene: TRBJ1-2; abundance: .; v_gene: TRBV28; CDR3nt: TGTGCCAGCAGTCCCACATCGGAGTATGGCTACACCTTC; CDR3aa: CASSPTSEYGYTF
len: 16; d_gene: .; j_gene: TRBJ2-7; abundance: .; v_gene: TRBV21-1; CDR3nt: TGTGCCAGCAGAGATGCGGGGCGAGACGTCGCCTACGAGCAGTACTTC; CDR3aa: CASRDAGRDVAYEQYF
len: 16; d_gene: .; j_gene: TRBJ2-2; abundance: .; v_gene: TRBV6-5; CDR3nt: TGTGCCAGCAGTTACTCGACACAGGTCAACACCGGGGAGCTGTTTTTT; CDR3aa: CASSYSTQVNTGELFF
len: 16; d_gene: .; j_gene: TRBJ2-2; abundance: .; v_gene: TRBV7-6; CDR3nt: TGTGCCAGCAGCCCCGGGACCGTCGTGATGGCCGGGGAGCTGTTTTTT; CDR3aa: CASSPGTVVMAGELFF
len: 16; d_gene: TRBD1; j_gene: TRBJ2-2; abundance: .; v_gene: TRBV7-9; CDR3nt: TGTGCCAGCAGCCCTGGGACAGGGGGGAACACCGGGGAGCTGTTTTTT; CDR3aa: CASSPGTGGNTGELFF
len: 16; d_gene: .; j_gene: TRBJ2-3; abundance: .; v_gene: TRBV7-9; CDR3nt: TGTGCCAGCAGCTTAGCTCGCGAAGGGGGTACAGATACGCAGTATTTT; CDR3aa: CASSLAREGGTDTQYF
len: 12; d_gene: .; j_gene: TRBJ1-4; abundance: .; v_gene: TRBV6-2/TRBV6-3; CDR3nt: TGTGCCAGCAGTACAGGGAATGAAAAACTGTTTTTT; CDR3aa: CASSTGNEKLFF
len: 15; d_gene: .; j_gene: TRBJ1-2; abundance: .; v_gene: TRBV5-1; CDR3nt: TGCGCCAGCAGCTTGGTGCCAGGAGACGTCTATGGCTACACCTTC; CDR3aa: CASSLVPGDVYGYTF
len: 16; d_gene: TRBD1; j_gene: TRBJ2-3; abundance: .; v_gene: TRBV28; CDR3nt: TGTGCCAGCAGTTTCTTGGACAGGGGGTCCACAGATACGCAGTATTTT; CDR3aa: CASSFLDRGSTDTQYF
len: 13; d_gene: .; j_gene: TRBJ2-7; abundance: .; v_gene: TRBV5-6; CDR3nt: TGTGCCAGCAGCCGGTGGGTACCTTACGAGCAGTACTTC; CDR3aa: CASSRWVPYEQYF
len: 16; d_gene: TRBD1; j_gene: TRBJ1-1; abundance: .; v_gene: TRBV5-6; CDR3nt: TGTGCCAGCAACACCGGACAGGTCTTAATACGCACTGAAGCTTTCTTT; CDR3aa: CASNTGQVLIRTEAFF
len: 17; d_gene: .; j_gene: TRBJ1-2; abundance: .; v_gene: TRBV11-2; CDR3nt: TGTGCCAGCAGCCTAACAGCCACACCTACAGCTAACTATGGCTACACCTTC; CDR3aa: CASSLTATPTANYGYTF
len: 13; d_gene: .; j_gene: TRBJ1-1; abundance: .; v_gene: TRBV7-9; CDR3nt: TGTGCCAGCAGCTTAGAAGGGACCAATGAAGCTTTCTTT; CDR3aa: CASSLEGTNEAFF
len: 12; d_gene: .; j_gene: TRBJ2-2; abundance: .; v_gene: TRBV7-9; CDR3nt: TGTGCCAGCAGCTGGCGGACCGGGGAGCTGTTTTTT; CDR3aa: CASSWRTGELFF
len: 13; d_gene: .; j_gene: TRBJ2-7; abundance: .; v_gene: TRBV24-1; CDR3nt: TGTGCCACCAGCAGGGGGGGGAGCTACGAGCAGTACTTC; CDR3aa: CATSRGGSYEQYF
len: 11; d_gene: .; j_gene: TRBJ1-1; abundance: .; v_gene: TRBV30; CDR3nt: TGTGCCTGGAGTGGTTTCACTGAAGCTTTCTTT; CDR3aa: CAWSGFTEAFF
len: 12; d_gene: .; j_gene: TRBJ1-1; abundance: few; v_gene: TRBV10-2; CDR3nt: TGCGCCAGCAGTATAGGGGCCACTGAAGCTTTCTTT; CDR3aa: CASSIGATEAFF
len: 15; d_gene: .; j_gene: TRBJ1-1; abundance: .; v_gene: TRBV11-2; CDR3nt: TGTGCCAGCAGCTTAAACCAGGCGGCGAGCACTGAAGCTTTCTTT; CDR3aa: CASSLNQAASTEAFF
len: 13; d_gene: .; j_gene: TRBJ2-7; abundance: .; v_gene: TRBV28; CDR3nt: TGTGCCAGCAGTCAACTTGACTCCTACGAGCAGTACTTC; CDR3aa: CASSQLDSYEQYF
len: 15; d_gene: .; j_gene: TRBJ2-2; abundance: .; v_gene: TRBV19; CDR3nt: TGTGCCAGTAGTCCTGGGGGCGGGAACACCGGGGAGCTGTTTTTT; CDR3aa: CASSPGGGNTGELFF
len: 15; d_gene: TRBD1; j_gene: TRBJ2-5; abundance: .; v_gene: TRBV11-2; CDR3nt: TGTGCCAGCAGATACAAGGGGGACAGGGAAGAGACCCAGTACTTC; CDR3aa: CASRYKGDREETQYF
len: 11; d_gene: .; j_gene: TRBJ2-2; abundance: .; v_gene: TRBV30; CDR3nt: TGTGCCTGGAGAGTACCCGGGGAGCTGTTTTTT; CDR3aa: CAWRVPGELFF
len: 14; d_gene: .; j_gene: TRBJ2-7; abundance: .; v_gene: TRBV7-2; CDR3nt: TGTGCCAGCAGCTTAGACCCAGGGGCTTACGAGCAGTACTTC; CDR3aa: CASSLDPGAYEQYF
len: 13; d_gene: .; j_gene: TRBJ2-7; abundance: .; v_gene: TRBV7-8; CDR3nt: TGTGCCAGCAGCTCTTCCACGGGTTACGAGCAGTACTTC; CDR3aa: CASSSSTGYEQYF
len: 14; d_gene: .; j_gene: TRBJ1-3; abundance: .; v_gene: TRBV13; CDR3nt: TGTGCCAGCAGCTCCGTTGGGAGTGGAAACACCATATATTTT; CDR3aa: CASSSVGSGNTIYF
len: 13; d_gene: .; j_gene: TRBJ1-2; abundance: .; v_gene: TRBV14; CDR3nt: TGTGCCAGCAGCCTGCACGAGCAGGAAGGCTACACCTTC; CDR3aa: CASSLHEQEGYTF
len: 19; d_gene: TRBD2; j_gene: TRBJ2-2; abundance: .; v_gene: TRBV27; CDR3nt: TGTGCCAGCAGTTTATCACGGACTAGCGGGAGCCTGAACACCGGGGAGCTGTTTTTT; CDR3aa: CASSLSRTSGSLNTGELFF
len: 15; d_gene: TRBD1; j_gene: TRBJ2-1; abundance: once; v_gene: TRBV4-1; CDR3nt: TGCGCCAGCAGCCAAAGACAGGGGGCCCCCAATGAGCAGTTCTTC; CDR3aa: CASSQRQGAPNEQFF
len: 15; d_gene: TRBD1; j_gene: TRBJ1-2; abundance: .; v_gene: TRBV18; CDR3nt: TGTGCCAGCTCACCGGGACAGGGGCTGCACTATGGCTACACCTTC; CDR3aa: CASSPGQGLHYGYTF
len: 13; d_gene: .; j_gene: TRBJ2-7; abundance: .; v_gene: TRBV2; CDR3nt: TGTGCCAGCAAACCCGGGGGCTCCTACGAGCAGTACTTC; CDR3aa: CASKPGGSYEQYF
len: 13; d_gene: .; j_gene: TRBJ2-7; abundance: .; v_gene: TRBV19; CDR3nt: TGTGCCAGTAGAGGGGACCTCGGAGGCGAGCAGTACTTC; CDR3aa: CASRGDLGGEQYF
len: 14; d_gene: .; j_gene: TRBJ2-7; abundance: once; v_gene: TRBV4-2; CDR3nt: TGTGCCAGCAGCCAAGGGGGTCTCAGCGACGAGCAGTACTTC; CDR3aa: CASSQGGLSDEQYF
len: 16; d_gene: TRBD2; j_gene: TRBJ2-3; abundance: .; v_gene: TRBV25-1; CDR3nt: TGTGCCAGCAGTGAAAAAGCGGGAGTTAGCACAGATACGCAGTATTTT; CDR3aa: CASSEKAGVSTDTQYF
len: 9; d_gene: .; j_gene: TRBJ1-1; abundance: .; v_gene: TRBV29-1; CDR3nt: TGCAGCGTTGGACCTGAAGCTTTCTTT; CDR3aa: CSVGPEAFF
len: 18; d_gene: TRBD2; j_gene: TRBJ2-7; abundance: .; v_gene: TRBV19; CDR3nt: TGTGCCAGTAGTATCTTTGTTGCGGGAGAGGGTCCCTCCTACGAGCAGTACTTC; CDR3aa: CASSIFVAGEGPSYEQYF
len: 15; d_gene: TRBD1; j_gene: TRBJ1-5; abundance: .; v_gene: TRBV7-9; CDR3nt: TGTGCCAGCAGCTTTGGACAGGGAGGCAATCAGCCCCAGCATTTT; CDR3aa: CASSFGQGGNQPQHF
len: 14; d_gene: .; j_gene: TRBJ2-7; abundance: .; v_gene: TRBV28; CDR3nt: TGTGCCAGCAGTACCTCCAGACAGACCGGGGAGCAGTACTTC; CDR3aa: CASSTSRQTGEQYF
len: 16; d_gene: TRBD1; j_gene: TRBJ1-5; abundance: .; v_gene: TRBV28; CDR3nt: TGTGCCAGCAGTTACGGGACAGAGTATAGCAATCAGCCCCAGCATTTT; CDR3aa: CASSYGTEYSNQPQHF
len: 16; d_gene: TRBD2; j_gene: TRBJ2-3; abundance: .; v_gene: TRBV7-6; CDR3nt: TGTGCCAGCAGCTATCTAGCGGGGGGAAACGGAGATACGCAGTATTTT; CDR3aa: CASSYLAGGNGDTQYF
len: 14; d_gene: .; j_gene: TRBJ1-4; abundance: .; v_gene: TRBV28; CDR3nt: TGTGCCAGCAGCATAAGGGGTGAGGGTGAAAAACTGTTTTTT; CDR3aa: CASSIRGEGEKLFF
len: 17; d_gene: TRBD2; j_gene: TRBJ2-5; abundance: .; v_gene: TRBV4-1; CDR3nt: TGCGCCAGCAGCCAAAAGGGACTAGCGGGGGGCCAAGAGACCCAGTACTTC; CDR3aa: CASSQKGLAGGQETQYF
len: 14; d_gene: .; j_gene: TRBJ1-2; abundance: .; v_gene: TRBV6-1; CDR3nt: TGTGCCAGCAGTGAGGGGACTGCTGACTATGGCTACACCTTC; CDR3aa: CASSEGTADYGYTF
len: 14; d_gene: .; j_gene: TRBJ1-1; abundance: .; v_gene: TRBV4-2; CDR3nt: TGTGCCAGCAGCCAAGATCAAGAGAACACTGAAGCTTTCTTT; CDR3aa: CASSQDQENTEAFF
len: 16; d_gene: TRBD1; j_gene: TRBJ2-2; abundance: .; v_gene: TRBV25-1; CDR3nt: TGTGCCAGCACCCTAGGGGACAGGGGGTCCTTTGGGGAGCTGTTTTTT; CDR3aa: CASTLGDRGSFGELFF
len: 14; d_gene: .; j_gene: TRBJ2-2; abundance: .; v_gene: TRBV5-6; CDR3nt: TGTGCCAGCAGCCTGACGGTTAACACCGGGGAGCTGTTTTTT; CDR3aa: CASSLTVNTGELFF
len: 16; d_gene: .; j_gene: TRBJ2-3; abundance: .; v_gene: TRBV4-2; CDR3nt: TGTGCCAGCAGCCCCGACCAGGGCCAAGCCACAGATACGCAGTATTTT; CDR3aa: CASSPDQGQATDTQYF
len: 13; d_gene: .; j_gene: TRBJ2-7; abundance: .; v_gene: TRBV7-2; CDR3nt: TGTGCCAGCAGCTTAGGGGGAGGCTACGAGCAGTACTTC; CDR3aa: CASSLGGGYEQYF
len: 13; d_gene: .; j_gene: TRBJ1-1; abundance: few; v_gene: TRBV5-8; CDR3nt: TGTGCCAGCATCCTACACCAGAACACTGAAGCTTTCTTT; CDR3aa: CASILHQNTEAFF
len: 17; d_gene: .; j_gene: TRBJ2-7; abundance: medium-sized; v_gene: TRBV13; CDR3nt: TGTGCCAGCAGCTTGGAGGGTGAGGGCAGCTTTTCCTACGAGCAGTACTTC; CDR3aa: CASSLEGEGSFSYEQYF